This entry is about one T cell receptor beta chain. Its specificity is unknown. This sample stems from a study of cytomegalovirus exposure and HLA in healthy donors. General study findings and limits: V- and J-gene trimming of TCR beta was linked (in a later analysis) to a missense DCLRE1C variant. In a later analysis, parvovirus B19, influenza, CMV and Epstein-Barr virus appeared linked to several top co-occurrence clusters.

The PCR made use of 60 Vbeta and 13 Jbeta primers. Clones were read by immunoSEQ multiplex PCR, and TCRdb kept only the in-frame ones, dropping some. Of some 150,000 clones in the sample, under 80% were seen once. The sample comprised PBMCs. This clonotype originated in a human donor in good health.

The CDR3 sequence: CASSPRDRGLLETQYF. The CDR3 region has the DNA TGTGCCAGCAGCCCGCGGGACAGGGGCCTTCTAGAGACCCAGTACTTC. The chain couples TRBV7-9 to TRBJ2-5; 10 bases agree with TRBD1. The CDR3 has 16 amino acids. V lost 5 bases, J lost 4 bases, and 10 bases stayed unmatched. The germline V gene encodes CDR1 SEHNR and CDR2 FQNEAQ (reference sequence).